The source of this TCR beta chain is a study of blood T cell repertoires in COVID-19. The wider study: There were acute and convalescent COVID-19 samples, and they came from the United States, Italy and Spain. T cells, B-cell-depleted T cells, or PBMCs supplied cDNA or gDNA.

The table came from immunoSEQ multiplex PCR; TCRdb's copy has only in-frame clones and leaves some out. The sample carries around 16,000 clones, 75% to 90% recorded once. From germline, CDR1 is MGHRA and CDR2 YSYEKL. The CDR3 runs 13 residues. V lost 3 bases, J lost 5 bases, and 8 bases lay in between. Sequenced input: peripheral blood. This TCR was recovered from a man older than 75 with active or convalescent COVID-19. The chain carries TRBV4-1 and TRBJ1-5; D uncertain. CDR3 DNA sequence: TGCGCCAGCAGCCAGGCCGGGGATCAGCCCCAGCATTTT. Its translation is CASSQAGDQPQHF.